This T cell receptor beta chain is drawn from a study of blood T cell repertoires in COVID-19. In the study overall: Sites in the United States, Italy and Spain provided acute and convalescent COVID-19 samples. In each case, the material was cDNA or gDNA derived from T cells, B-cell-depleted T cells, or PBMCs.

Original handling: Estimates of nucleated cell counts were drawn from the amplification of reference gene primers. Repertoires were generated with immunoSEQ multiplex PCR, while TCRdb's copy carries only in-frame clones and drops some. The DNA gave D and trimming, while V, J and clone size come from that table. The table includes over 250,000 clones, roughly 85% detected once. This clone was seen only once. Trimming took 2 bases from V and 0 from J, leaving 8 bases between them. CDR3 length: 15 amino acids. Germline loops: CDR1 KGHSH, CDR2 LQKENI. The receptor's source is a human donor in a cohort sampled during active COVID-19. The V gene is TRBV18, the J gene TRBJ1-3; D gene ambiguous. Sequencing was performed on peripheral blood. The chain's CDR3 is CASSPVMSSGNTIYF. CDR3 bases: TGTGCCAGCTCACCAGTGATGAGCTCTGGAAACACCATATATTTT.